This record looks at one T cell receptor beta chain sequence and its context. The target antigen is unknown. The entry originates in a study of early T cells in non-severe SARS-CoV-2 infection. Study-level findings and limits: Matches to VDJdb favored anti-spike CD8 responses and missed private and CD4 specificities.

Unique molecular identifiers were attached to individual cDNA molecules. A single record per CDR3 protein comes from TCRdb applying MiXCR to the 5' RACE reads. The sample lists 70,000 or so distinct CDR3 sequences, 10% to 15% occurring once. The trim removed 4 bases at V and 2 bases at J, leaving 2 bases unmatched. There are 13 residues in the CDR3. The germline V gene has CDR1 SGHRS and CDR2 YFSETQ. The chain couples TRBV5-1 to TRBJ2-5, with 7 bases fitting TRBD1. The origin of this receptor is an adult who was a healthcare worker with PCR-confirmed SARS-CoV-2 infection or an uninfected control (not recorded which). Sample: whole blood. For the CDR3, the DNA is TGCGCCAGCAGCACGGGACAGCAAGAGACCCAGTACTTC. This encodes CASSTGQQETQYF.